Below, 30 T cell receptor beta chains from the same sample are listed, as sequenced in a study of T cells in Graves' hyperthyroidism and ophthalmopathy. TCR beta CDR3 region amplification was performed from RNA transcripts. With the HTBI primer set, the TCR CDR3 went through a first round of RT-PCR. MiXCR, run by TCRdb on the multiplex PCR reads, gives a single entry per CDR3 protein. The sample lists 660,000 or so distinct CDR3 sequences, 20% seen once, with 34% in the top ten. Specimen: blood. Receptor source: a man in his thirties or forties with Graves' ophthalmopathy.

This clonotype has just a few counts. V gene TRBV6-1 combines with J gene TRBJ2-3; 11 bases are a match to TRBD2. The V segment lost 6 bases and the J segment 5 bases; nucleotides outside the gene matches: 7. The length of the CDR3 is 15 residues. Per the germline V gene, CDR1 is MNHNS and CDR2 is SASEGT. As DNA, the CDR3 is TGTGCCAGCAGCCCACTAGCGGGAGCGTTAGATACGCAGTATTTT. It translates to CASSPLAGALDTQYF.

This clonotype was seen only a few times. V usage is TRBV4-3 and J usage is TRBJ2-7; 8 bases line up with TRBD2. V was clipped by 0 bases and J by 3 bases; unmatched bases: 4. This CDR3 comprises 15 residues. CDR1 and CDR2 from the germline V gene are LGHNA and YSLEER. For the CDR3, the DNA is TGCGCCAGCAGCCAAGATACCAGCGGGGGCTACGAGCAGTACTTC. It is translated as CASSQDTSGGYEQYF.

The CDR3: CAISESSGRGTGELFF. As DNA, the CDR3 is TGTGCCATCAGTGAGTCTTCCGGGAGGGGCACCGGGGAGCTGTTTTTT. The chain joins TRBV10-3 to TRBJ2-2; 8 nucleotides match TRBD2. Germline V lookup: CDR1 ENHRY, CDR2 SYGVKD. The CDR3 consists of 16 residues. V shed 0 bases, J shed 4 bases, and the junction held 4 bases outside the gene matches.

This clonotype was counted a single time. CDR3 protein: CSVARGSKDTQYF. The CDR3 coding sequence is TGCAGCGTTGCCCGCGGGAGTAAAGATACGCAGTATTTT. The chain joins TRBV29-1 to TRBJ2-3; 7 bases line up with TRBD2. This CDR3 has 13 amino acids. Germline V gene sequence: CDR1 SQVTM, CDR2 ANQGSEA. With V trimmed by 4 bases and J by 5 bases, 6 bases remained unmatched.

The CDR3 region is CASSLASSGTRTDTQYF. Here the CDR3 DNA reads TGCGCCAGCAGCTTGGCTTCTAGCGGGACCCGCACAGATACGCAGTATTTT. V and J are TRBV5-1 and TRBJ2-3, with 9 bases that match TRBD2. This CDR3 spans 17 amino acids. Germline V gene lookup returns CDR1 SGHRS and CDR2 YFSETQ. V lost 0 bases to trimming and J lost 1 base; unmatched junction nucleotides: 6.

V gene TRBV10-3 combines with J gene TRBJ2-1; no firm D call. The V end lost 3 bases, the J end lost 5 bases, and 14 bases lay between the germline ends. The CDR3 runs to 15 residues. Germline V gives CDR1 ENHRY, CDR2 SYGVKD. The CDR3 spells CAISDRGNPDNEQFF. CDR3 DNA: TGTGCCATCAGTGACCGCGGAAACCCCGACAATGAGCAGTTCTTC.

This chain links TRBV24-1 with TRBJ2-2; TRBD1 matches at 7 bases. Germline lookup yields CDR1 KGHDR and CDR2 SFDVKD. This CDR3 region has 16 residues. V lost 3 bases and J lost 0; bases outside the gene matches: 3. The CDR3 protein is CATSDTGQANTGELFF. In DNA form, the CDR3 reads TGTGCCACCAGTGATACTGGACAGGCGAACACCGGGGAGCTGTTTTTT.

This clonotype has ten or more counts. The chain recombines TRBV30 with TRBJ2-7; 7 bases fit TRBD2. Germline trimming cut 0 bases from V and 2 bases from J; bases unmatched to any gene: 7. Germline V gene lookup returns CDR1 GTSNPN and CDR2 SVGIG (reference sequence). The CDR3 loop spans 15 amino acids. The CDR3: CAWSVLASGAYEQYF. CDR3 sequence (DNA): TGTGCCTGGAGTGTACTCGCTAGCGGAGCCTACGAGCAGTACTTC.

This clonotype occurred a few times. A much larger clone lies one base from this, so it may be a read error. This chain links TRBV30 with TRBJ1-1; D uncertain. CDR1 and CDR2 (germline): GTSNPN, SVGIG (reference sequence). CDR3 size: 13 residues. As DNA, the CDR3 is TGTGCCTGGAGATCAGACTTGAACACTGAAGCTCTCTTT. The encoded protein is CAWRSDLNTEALF.

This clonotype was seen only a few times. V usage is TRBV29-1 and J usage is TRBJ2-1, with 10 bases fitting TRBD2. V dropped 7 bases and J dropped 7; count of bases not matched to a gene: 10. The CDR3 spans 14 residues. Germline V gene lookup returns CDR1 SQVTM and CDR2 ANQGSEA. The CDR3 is CSGIGTSVNNEQFF. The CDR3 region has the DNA TGCAGCGGGATAGGGACTAGCGTAAATAATGAGCAGTTCTTC.

The CDR3 is CASSSGLADPSGANVLTF. The CDR3 DNA reads TGTGCCAGCAGCTCGGGACTAGCGGATCCCTCTGGGGCCAACGTCCTGACTTTC. The chain couples TRBV27 to TRBJ2-6, with 11 positions matching TRBD2. After removal of 6 bases from V and 0 bases from J, the junction contained 7 bases not matched to a gene. From germline, CDR1 is MNHEY and CDR2 SMNVEV (reference sequence). The CDR3 runs 18 residues.

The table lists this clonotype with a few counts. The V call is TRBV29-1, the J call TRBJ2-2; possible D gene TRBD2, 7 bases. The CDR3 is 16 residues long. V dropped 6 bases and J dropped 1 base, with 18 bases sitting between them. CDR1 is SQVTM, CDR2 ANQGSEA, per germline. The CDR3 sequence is CSVLVRGGKNTGELFF. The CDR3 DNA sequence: TGCAGCGTCCTCGTAAGGGGGGGGAAGAACACCGGGGAGCTGTTTTTT.

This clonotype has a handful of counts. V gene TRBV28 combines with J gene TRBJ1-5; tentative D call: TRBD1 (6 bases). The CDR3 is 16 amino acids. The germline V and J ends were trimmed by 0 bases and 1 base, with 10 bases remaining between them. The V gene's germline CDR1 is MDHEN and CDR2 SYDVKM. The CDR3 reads CASSLWGASSNQPQHF. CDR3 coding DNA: TGTGCCAGCAGTTTATGGGGGGCGTCGAGCAATCAGCCCCAGCATTTT.

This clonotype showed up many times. CDR3 protein: CASSKDSPYEQYF. The CDR3 bases are TGCGCCAGCAGCAAGGACAGTCCCTACGAGCAGTACTTC. The V gene is TRBV5-1, the J gene TRBJ2-7; TRBD1 is a possible D gene (6 bases). Germline V gene data show CDR1 as SGHRS and CDR2 as YFSETQ. Trimming took off 4 bases at V and 2 bases at J, with 10 bases between the two ends. The CDR3 covers 13 residues.

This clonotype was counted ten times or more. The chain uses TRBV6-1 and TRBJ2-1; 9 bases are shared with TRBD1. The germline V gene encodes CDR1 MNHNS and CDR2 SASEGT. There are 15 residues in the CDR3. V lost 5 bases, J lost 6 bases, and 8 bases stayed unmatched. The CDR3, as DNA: TGTGCCAGCAGTACCTCGGACAGGGGCAGCAATGAGCAGTTCTTC. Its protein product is CASSTSDRGSNEQFF.

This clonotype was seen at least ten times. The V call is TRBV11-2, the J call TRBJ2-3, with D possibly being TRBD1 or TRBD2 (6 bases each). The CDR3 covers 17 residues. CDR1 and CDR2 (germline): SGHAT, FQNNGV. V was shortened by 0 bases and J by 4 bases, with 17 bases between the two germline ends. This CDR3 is CASSLDPRDNEADTQYF. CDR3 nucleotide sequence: TGTGCCAGCAGCTTAGACCCGCGGGACAACGAGGCAGATACGCAGTATTTT.

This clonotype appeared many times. The CDR3 nucleotides are TGTGCCAGCAGCCGCCACGATACGGAGACCCAGTACTTC. This codes for CASSRHDTETQYF. This chain links TRBV3-1 with TRBJ2-5; no clear D. The V gene's germline CDR1 is LGHDT and CDR2 YNNKEL (reference sequence). With 4 bases removed from V and 5 bases from J, the gap between germline ends came to 11 bases. The CDR3 runs to 13 residues.

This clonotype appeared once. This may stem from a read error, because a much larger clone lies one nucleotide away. CDR3 loop: CASSSGRRNEQYF. In DNA, the CDR3 is TGTGCCAGCAGCTCGGGACGGAGAAACGAGCAGTACTTC. The gene calls are TRBV13 and TRBJ2-7; either TRBD1 or TRBD2 may fit D (5 bases each). Between the trimmed V and J ends, which lost 4 bases and 5 bases, there was a span of 12 bases. The CDR3 length is 13 residues. The germline V gene has CDR1 PRHDT and CDR2 FYEKMQ (reference sequence).

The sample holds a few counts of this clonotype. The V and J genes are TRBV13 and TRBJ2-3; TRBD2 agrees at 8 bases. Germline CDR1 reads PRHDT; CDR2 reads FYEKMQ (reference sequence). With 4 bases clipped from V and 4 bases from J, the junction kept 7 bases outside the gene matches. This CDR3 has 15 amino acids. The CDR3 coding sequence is TGTGCCAGCAGCTCCCGGGGGGGCAGCTCAGATACGCAGTATTTT. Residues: CASSSRGGSSDTQYF.

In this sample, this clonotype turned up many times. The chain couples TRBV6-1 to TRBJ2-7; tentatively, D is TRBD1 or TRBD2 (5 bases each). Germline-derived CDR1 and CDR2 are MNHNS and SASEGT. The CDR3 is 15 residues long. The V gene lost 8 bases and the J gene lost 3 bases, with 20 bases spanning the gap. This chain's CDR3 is CASQLDLGTGYEQYF. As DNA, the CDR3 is TGTGCCAGCCAACTAGACCTTGGGACGGGCTACGAGCAGTACTTC.

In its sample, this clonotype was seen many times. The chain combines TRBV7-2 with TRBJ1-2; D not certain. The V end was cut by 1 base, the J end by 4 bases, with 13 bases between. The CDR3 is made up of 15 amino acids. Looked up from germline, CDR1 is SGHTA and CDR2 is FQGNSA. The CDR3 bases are TGTGCCAGCAGCTTAGAGGGCCCTACACTCTATGGCTACACCTTC. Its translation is CASSLEGPTLYGYTF.

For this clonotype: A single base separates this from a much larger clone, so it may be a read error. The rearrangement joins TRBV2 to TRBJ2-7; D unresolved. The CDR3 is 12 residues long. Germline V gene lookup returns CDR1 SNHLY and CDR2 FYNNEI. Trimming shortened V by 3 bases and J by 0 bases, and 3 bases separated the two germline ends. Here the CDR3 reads CASSDDSYEQYF. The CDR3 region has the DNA TGTGCCAGCAGTGACGACTCCTACGAGCAGTACTTC.

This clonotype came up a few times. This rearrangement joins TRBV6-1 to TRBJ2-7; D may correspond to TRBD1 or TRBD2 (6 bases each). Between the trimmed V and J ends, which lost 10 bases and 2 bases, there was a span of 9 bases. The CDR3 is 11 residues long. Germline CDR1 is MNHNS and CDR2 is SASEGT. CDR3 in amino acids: CATRGPYEQYF. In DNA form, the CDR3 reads TGTGCCACCCGGGGGCCCTACGAGCAGTACTTC.

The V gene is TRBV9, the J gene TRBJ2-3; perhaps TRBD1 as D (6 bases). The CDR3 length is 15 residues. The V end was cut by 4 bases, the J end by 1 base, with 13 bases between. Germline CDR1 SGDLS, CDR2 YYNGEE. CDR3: CASSSLGGGTDTQYF. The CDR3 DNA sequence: TGTGCCAGCAGCTCCCTAGGGGGTGGCACAGATACGCAGTATTTT. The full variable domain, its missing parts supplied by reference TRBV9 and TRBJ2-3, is DSGVTQTPKHLITATGQRVTLRCSPRSGDLSVYWYQQSLDQGLQFLIQYYNGEERAKGNILERFSAQQFPDLHSELNLSSLELGDSALYFCASSSLGGGTDTQYFGPGTRLTVL.

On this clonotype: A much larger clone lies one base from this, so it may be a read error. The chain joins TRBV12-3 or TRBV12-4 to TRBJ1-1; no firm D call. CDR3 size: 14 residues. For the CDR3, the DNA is TGTGCCAGCAGTTTGGCCGTTCCGAACACTGTAGCTTTCTTT. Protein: CASSLAVPNTVAFF.

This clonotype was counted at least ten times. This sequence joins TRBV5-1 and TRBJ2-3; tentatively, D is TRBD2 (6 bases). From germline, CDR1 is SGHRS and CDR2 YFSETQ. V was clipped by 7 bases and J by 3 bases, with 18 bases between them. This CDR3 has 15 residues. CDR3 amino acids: CASSGGRGGTDTQYF. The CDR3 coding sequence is TGCGCCAGCTCCGGGGGAAGGGGCGGGACAGATACGCAGTATTTT.

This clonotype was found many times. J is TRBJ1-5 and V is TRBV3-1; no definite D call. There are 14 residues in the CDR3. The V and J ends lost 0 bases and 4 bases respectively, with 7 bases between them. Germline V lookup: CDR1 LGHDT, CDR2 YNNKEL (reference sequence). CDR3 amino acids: CASSQDLVNQPQHF. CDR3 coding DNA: TGTGCCAGCAGCCAAGATTTAGTTAATCAGCCCCAGCATTTT.

The CDR3 DNA follows: TGTGCCAGTGCGGAGGCGAGCTCCTACGAGCAGTACTTC. It specifies CASAEASSYEQYF. The V and J genes are TRBV19 and TRBJ2-7; a possible D gene is TRBD2 (5 bases). V lost 8 bases and J 0 bases, leaving 11 bases between the germline ends. The CDR3 extends over 13 amino acids. The germline V gene encodes CDR1 LNHDA and CDR2 SQIVND (reference sequence).

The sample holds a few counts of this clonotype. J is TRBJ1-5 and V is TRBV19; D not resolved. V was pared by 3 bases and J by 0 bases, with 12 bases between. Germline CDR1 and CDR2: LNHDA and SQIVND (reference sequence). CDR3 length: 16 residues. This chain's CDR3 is CASSMAGWYSNQPQHF. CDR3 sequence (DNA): TGTGCCAGTAGTATGGCGGGGTGGTATAGCAATCAGCCCCAGCATTTT. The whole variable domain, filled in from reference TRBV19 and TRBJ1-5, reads DGGITQSPKYLFRKEGQNVTLSCEQNLNHDAMYWYRQDPGQGLRLIYYSQIVNDFQKGDIAEGYSVSREKKESFPLTVTSAQKNPTAFYLCASSMAGWYSNQPQHFGDGTRLSIL.

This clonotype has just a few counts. Here the CDR3 DNA reads TGTGCCAGCAGCCCCCCTTACGGGAGCGCATATAATGAGCAGTTCTTC. Its translation is CASSPPYGSAYNEQFF. The chain couples TRBV3-1 to TRBJ2-1, with D possibly being TRBD2 (6 bases). The ends were cut back, 4 bases at V and 7 bases at J, with 20 bases in the middle. Germline values: CDR1 LGHDT, CDR2 YNNKEL (reference sequence). This CDR3 region has 16 residues.